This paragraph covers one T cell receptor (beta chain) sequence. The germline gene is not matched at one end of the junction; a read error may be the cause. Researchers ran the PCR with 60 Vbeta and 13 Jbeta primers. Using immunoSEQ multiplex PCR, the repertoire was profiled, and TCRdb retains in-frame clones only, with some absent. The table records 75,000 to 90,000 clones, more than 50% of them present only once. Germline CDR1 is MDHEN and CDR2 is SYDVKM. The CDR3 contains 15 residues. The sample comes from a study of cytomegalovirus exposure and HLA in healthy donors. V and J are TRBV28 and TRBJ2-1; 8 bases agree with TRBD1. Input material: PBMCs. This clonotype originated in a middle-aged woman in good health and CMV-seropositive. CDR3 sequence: CASSPGQVSSNEQFF. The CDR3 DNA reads TGTGCCAGCAGTCCGGGACAGGTGTCCTCCAATGAGCAGTTCTTC.